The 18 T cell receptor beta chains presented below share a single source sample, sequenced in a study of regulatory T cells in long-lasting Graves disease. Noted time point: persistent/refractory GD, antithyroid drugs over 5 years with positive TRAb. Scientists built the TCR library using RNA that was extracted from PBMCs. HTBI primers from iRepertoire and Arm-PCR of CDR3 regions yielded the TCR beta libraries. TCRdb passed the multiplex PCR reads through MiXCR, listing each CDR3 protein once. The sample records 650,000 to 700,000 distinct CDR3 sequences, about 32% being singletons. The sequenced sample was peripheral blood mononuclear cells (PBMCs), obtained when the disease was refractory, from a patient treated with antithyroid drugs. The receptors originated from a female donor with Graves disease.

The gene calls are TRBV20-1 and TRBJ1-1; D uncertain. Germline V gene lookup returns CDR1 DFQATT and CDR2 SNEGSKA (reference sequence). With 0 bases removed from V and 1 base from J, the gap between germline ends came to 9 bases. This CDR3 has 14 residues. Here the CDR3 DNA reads TGCAGTGCTAGAGAAAATCGACAGAACACTGAAGCTTTCTTT. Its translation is CSARENRQNTEAFF.

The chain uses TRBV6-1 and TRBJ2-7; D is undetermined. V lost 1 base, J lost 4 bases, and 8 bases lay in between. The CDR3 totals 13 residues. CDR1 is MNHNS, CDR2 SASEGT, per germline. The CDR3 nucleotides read TGTGCCAGCAGTGAAGGGACGGAGTACGAGCAGTACTTC. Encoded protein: CASSEGTEYEQYF.

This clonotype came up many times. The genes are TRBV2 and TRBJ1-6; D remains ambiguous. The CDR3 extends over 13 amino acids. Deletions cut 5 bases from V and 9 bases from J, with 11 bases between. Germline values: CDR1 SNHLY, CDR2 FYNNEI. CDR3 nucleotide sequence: TGTGCCAGCAGTCAAGGAGGTGGTTCACCCCTCCACTTT. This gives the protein CASSQGGGSPLHF.

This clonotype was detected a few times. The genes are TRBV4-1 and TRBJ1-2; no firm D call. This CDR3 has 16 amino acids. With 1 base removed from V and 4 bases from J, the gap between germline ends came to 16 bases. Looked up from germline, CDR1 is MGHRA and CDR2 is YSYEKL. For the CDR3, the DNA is TGCGCCAGCAGCCAAGTGGACCGCCGCTCAGGCTATGGCTACACCTTC. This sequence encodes CASSQVDRRSGYGYTF.

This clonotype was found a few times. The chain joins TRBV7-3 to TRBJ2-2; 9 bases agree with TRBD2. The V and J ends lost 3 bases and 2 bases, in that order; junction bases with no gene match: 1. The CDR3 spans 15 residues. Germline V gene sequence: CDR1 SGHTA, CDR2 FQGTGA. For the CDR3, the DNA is TGTGCCAGCAGCTTTAGCGGGGGAAACACCGGGGAGCTGTTTTTT. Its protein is CASSFSGGNTGELFF.

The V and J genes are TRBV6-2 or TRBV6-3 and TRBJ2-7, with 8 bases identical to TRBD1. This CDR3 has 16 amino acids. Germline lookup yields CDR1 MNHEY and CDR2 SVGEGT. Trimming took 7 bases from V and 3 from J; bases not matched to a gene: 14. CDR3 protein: CASTLSDRAPGYEQYF. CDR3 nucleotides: TGTGCCAGCACCCTATCGGACAGGGCGCCCGGCTACGAGCAGTACTTC.

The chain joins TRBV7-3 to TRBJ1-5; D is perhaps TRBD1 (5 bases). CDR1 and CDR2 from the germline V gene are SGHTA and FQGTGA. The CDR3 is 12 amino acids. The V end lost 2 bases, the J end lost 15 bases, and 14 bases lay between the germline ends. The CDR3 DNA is TGTGCCAGCAGCTTAGCGGGCAGGGATTGGCATTTT. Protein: CASSLAGRDWHF. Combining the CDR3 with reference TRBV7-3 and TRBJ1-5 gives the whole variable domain GAGVSQTPSNKVTEKGKYVELRCDPISGHTALYWYRQSLGQGPEFLIYFQGTGAADDSGLPNDRFFAVRPEGSVSTLKIQRTERGDSAVYLCASSLAGRDWHFGDGTRLSIL.

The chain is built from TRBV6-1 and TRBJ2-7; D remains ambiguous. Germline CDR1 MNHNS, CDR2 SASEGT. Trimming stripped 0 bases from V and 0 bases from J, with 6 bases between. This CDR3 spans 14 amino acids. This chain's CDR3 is CASSEAGDSYEQYF. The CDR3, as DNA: TGTGCCAGCAGTGAAGCGGGTGACTCCTACGAGCAGTACTTC.

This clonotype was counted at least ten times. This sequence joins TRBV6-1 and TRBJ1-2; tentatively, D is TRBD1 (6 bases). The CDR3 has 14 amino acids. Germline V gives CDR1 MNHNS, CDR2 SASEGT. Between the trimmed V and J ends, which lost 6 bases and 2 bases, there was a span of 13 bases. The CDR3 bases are TGTGCCAGCAGCGACCACACAGGGAACTATGGCTACACCTTC. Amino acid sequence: CASSDHTGNYGYTF.

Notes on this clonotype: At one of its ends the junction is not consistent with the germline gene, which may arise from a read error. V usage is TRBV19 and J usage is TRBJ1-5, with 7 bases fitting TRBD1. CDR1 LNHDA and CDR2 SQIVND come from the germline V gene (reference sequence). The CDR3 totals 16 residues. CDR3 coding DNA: TGTGCCAGTAGTTCCAGACAGGGAGGAAGCAGTCAGCCCCAGCATTTT. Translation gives CASSSRQGGSSQPQHF.

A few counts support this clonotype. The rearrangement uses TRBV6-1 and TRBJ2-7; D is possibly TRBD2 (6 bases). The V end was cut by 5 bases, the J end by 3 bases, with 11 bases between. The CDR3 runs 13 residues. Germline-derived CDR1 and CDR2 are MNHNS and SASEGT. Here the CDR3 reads CASSRRVNYEQYF. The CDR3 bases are TGTGCCAGCAGTAGGAGGGTTAACTACGAGCAGTACTTC.

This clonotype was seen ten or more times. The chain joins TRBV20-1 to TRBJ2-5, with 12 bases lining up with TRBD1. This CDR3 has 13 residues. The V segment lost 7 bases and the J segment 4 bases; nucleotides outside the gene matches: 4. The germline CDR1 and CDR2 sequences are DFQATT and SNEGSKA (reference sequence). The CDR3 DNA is TGCAGTGAAACGGGACAGGGGGCAGAGACCCAGTACTTC. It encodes CSETGQGAETQYF.

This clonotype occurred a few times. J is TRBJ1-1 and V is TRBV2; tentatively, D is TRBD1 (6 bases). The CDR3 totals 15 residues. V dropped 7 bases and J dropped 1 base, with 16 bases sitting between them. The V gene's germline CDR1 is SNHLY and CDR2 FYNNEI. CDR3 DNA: TGTGCCAGCACAGGAGGTGACAGGAGGAACACTGAAGCTTTCTTT. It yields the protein CASTGGDRRNTEAFF.

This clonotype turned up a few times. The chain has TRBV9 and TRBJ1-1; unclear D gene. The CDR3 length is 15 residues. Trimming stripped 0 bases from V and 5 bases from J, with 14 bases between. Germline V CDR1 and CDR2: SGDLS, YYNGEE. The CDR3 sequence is CASSVAGIPRTEAFF. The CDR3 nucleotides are TGTGCCAGCAGCGTAGCTGGGATACCGAGGACTGAAGCTTTCTTT.

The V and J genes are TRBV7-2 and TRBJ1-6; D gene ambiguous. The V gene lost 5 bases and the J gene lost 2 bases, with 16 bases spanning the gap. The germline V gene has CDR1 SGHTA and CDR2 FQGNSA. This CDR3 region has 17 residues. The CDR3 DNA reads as TGTGCCAGCAGCCAGCCGCTTAAGAATGCCTATAATTCACCCCTCCACTTT. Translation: CASSQPLKNAYNSPLHF.

CDR3 coding DNA: TGTGCCAGCAGTAGGGGACAGCGCCAAGAAAAACTGTTTTTT. Protein sequence: CASSRGQRQEKLFF. The chain has TRBV6-1 and TRBJ1-4; TRBD1 matches 7 bases. The germline gives CDR1 MNHNS, CDR2 SASEGT. The CDR3 consists of 14 residues. Unmatched junction bases numbered 8, after V lost 5 bases and J lost 8 bases.

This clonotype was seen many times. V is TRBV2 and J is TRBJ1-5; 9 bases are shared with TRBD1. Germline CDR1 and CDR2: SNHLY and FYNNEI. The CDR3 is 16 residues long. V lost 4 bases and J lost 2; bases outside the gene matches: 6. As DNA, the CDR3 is TGTGCCAGCAGTGCTACAGGGGGCTTCGGCAATCAGCCCCAGCATTTT. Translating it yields CASSATGGFGNQPQHF.

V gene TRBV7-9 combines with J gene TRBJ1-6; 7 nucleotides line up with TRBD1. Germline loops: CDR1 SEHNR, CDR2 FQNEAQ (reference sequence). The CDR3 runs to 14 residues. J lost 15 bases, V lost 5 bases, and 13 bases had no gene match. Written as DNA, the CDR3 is TGTGCCAGCAGCGCGGGACAGCGGGTGAACCTCCTCCACTTT. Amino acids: CASSAGQRVNLLHF. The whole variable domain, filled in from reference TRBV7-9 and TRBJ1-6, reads DTGVSQNPRHKITKRGQNVTFRCDPISEHNRLYWYRQTLGQGPEFLTYFQNEAQLEKSRLLSDRFSAERPKGSFSTLEIQRTEQGDSAMYLCASSAGQRVNLLHFGNGTRLTVT.